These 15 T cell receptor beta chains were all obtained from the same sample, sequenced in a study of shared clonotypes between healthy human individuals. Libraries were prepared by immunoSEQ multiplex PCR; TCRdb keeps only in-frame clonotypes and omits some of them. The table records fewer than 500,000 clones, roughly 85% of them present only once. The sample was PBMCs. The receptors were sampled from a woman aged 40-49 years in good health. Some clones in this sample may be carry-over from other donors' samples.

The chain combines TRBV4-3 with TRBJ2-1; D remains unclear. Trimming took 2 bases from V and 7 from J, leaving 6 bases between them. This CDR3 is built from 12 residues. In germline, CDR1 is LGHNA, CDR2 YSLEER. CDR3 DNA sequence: TGCGCCAGCAGCCAATTCGGAAATGAGCAGTTCTTC. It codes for CASSQFGNEQFF.

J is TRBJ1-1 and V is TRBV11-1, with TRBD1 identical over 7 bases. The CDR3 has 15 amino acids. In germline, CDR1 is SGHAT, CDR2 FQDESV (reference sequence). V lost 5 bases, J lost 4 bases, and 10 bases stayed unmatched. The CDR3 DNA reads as TGTGCCAGCAGCCCGCCGACGGCAGGGGGCACTGAAGCTTTCTTT. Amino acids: CASSPPTAGGTEAFF.

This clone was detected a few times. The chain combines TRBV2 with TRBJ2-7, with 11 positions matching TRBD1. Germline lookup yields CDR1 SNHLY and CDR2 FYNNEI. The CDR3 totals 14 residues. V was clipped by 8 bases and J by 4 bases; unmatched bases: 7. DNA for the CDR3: TGTGCCAGCCAACCGGGACAGGGGGGGTACGAGCAGTACTTC. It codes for CASQPGQGGYEQYF.

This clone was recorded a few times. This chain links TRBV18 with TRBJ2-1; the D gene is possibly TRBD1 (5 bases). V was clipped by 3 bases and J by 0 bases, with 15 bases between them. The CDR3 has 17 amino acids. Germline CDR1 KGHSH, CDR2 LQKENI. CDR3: CASSPLDKPSSYNEQFF. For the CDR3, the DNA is TGTGCCAGCTCACCTCTGGACAAACCGAGCTCCTACAATGAGCAGTTCTTC.

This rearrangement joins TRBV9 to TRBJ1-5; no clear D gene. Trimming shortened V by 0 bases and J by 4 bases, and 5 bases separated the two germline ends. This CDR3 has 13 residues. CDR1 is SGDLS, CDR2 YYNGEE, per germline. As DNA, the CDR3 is TGTGCCAGCAGCGTAGCCTGGAATCAGCCCCAGCATTTT. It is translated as CASSVAWNQPQHF.

This CDR3 is CASSAKPPSVAEQYF. DNA of the CDR3: TGTGCCAGCAGTGCAAAACCGCCTTCGGTAGCCGAGCAGTACTTC. This rearrangement joins TRBV27 to TRBJ2-7; D not resolved. The CDR3 has 15 residues. Germline values: CDR1 MNHEY, CDR2 SMNVEV (reference sequence). The V end lost 5 bases, the J end lost 6 bases, and 20 bases lay between the germline ends.

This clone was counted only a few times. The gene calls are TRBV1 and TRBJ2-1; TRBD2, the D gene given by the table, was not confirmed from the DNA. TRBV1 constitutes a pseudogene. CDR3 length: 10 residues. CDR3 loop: CTSETGSKFF. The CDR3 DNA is TGCACCAGCGAGACCGGGAGCAAGTTCTTC.

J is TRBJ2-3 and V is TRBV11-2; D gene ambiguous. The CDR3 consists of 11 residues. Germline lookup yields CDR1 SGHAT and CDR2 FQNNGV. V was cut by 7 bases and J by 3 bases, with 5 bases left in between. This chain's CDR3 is CASMGTDTQYF. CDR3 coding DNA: TGTGCCAGCATGGGAACAGATACGCAGTATTTT.

CDR3 in DNA: TGTGCCACCAGCAGAGTGACAGATCAAGAGACCCAGTACTTC. Translating gives CATSRVTDQETQYF. V gene TRBV15 combines with J gene TRBJ2-5; D is possibly TRBD1 (5 bases). The CDR3 loop spans 14 amino acids. Trimming took 1 base from V and 2 from J, leaving 8 bases between them. Germline V gives CDR1 LNHNV, CDR2 YYDKDF (reference sequence).

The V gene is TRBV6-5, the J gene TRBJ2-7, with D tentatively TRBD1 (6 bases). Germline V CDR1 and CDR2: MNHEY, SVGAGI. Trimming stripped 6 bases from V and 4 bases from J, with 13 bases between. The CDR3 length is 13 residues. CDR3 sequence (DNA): TGTGCCAGCAGGGGGACAACTCGATACGAGCAGTACTTC. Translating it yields CASRGTTRYEQYF.

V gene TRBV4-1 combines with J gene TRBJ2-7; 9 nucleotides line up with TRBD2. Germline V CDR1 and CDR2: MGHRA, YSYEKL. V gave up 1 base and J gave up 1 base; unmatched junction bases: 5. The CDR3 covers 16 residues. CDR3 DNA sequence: TGCGCCAGCAGCCAAGCAGCGGGAGGCTTATCCTACGAGCAGTACTTC. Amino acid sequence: CASSQAAGGLSYEQYF.

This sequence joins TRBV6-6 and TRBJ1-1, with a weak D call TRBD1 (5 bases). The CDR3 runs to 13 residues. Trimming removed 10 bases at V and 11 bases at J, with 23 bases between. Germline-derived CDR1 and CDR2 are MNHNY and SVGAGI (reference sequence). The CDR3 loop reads CATKGGTASSAFF. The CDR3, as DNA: TGTGCCACCAAAGGCGGGACGGCGTCTTCTGCTTTCTTT.

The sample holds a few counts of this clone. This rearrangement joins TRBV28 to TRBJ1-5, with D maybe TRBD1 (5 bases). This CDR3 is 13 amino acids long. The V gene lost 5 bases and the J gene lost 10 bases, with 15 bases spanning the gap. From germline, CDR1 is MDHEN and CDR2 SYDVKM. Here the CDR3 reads CASSQYHGGPQHF. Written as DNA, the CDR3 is TGTGCCAGCAGTCAGTATCACGGGGGACCCCAGCATTTT.

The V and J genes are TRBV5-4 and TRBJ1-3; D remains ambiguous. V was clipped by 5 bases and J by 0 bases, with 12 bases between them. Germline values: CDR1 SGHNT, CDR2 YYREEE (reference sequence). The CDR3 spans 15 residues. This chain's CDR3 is CASSPDGYSGNTIYF. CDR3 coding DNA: TGTGCCAGCAGTCCCGACGGCTACTCTGGAAACACCATATATTTT.

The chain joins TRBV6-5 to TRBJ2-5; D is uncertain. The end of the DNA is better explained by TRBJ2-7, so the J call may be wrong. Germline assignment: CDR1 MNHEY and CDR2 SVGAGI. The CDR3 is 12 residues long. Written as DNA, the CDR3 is TGTGCCAGCAGTTACTCGGTCCACGAGCAGTACTTC. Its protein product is CASSYSVHEQYF.